The 7 T cell receptor beta chains presented below share a single source sample, sequenced in a study of blood T cell repertoires in COVID-19 (dated by TCRdb to the early 2020s). Library construction relied on the immunoSEQ multiplex PCR assay. TCRdb mirrors the immuneACCESS table, restricted to in-frame sequences. Some clones are absent from its copies; in checked studies, under half trace to an unresolved V gene, and the reason for the others is unknown. For this sample the table gives more than 200,000 clones, of which approximately 78% were detected only once. The ten largest clones add up to around 8% of the sample. Input material: peripheral blood. These receptors came from a woman aged 80 or over with COVID-19, enrolled during active disease.

This clone was observed a few times. J is TRBJ2-2 and V is TRBV19, with D possibly TRBD2 on 5 matching bases. The CDR3 covers 17 residues. Trimming cost V 7 bases and J 1 base, with 19 bases left between them. Germline-derived CDR1 and CDR2 are LNHDA and SQIVND (reference sequence). CDR3 sequence: CASKGRESKGNTGELFF. DNA for the CDR3: TGTGCCAGTAAGGGTCGGGAAAGTAAGGGGAACACCGGGGAGCTGTTTTTT.

The V call is TRBV6-5, the J call TRBJ1-1; D is uncertain. From germline, CDR1 is MNHEY and CDR2 SVGAGI. The CDR3 totals 13 residues. The ends were cut back, 8 bases at V and 5 bases at J, with 15 bases in the middle. Written as DNA, the CDR3 is TGTGCCAGCTCGAGGGTCCGGGGTACTGAAGCTTTCTTT. It encodes CASSRVRGTEAFF.

This chain uses TRBV11-2 with TRBJ2-6, with D perhaps TRBD2 (6 bases). V shed 4 bases and J shed 2 bases, with 9 bases lying between them. Germline CDR1 reads SGHAT; CDR2 reads FQNNGV. This CDR3 is built from 15 residues. The DNA of the CDR3 is TGTGCCAGCAGCTCGGGAGTCCCTGGGGCCAACGTCCTGACTTTC. Its translation: CASSSGVPGANVLTF.

V is TRBV4-1 and J is TRBJ1-1, with D maybe TRBD1 (6 bases). Germline CDR1 is MGHRA and CDR2 is YSYEKL. This CDR3 contains 17 residues. Trimming cost V 1 base and J 0 bases, with 15 bases left between them. CDR3 region: CASSQVSRGAMNTEAFF. DNA for the CDR3: TGCGCCAGCAGCCAAGTTTCCCGGGGGGCAATGAACACTGAAGCTTTCTTT.

CDR3 protein: CASPGQKYTGELFF. The CDR3 bases are TGTGCCAGCCCGGGACAGAAATACACCGGGGAGCTGTTTTTT. The chain carries TRBV19 and TRBJ2-2; 7 bases match TRBD1. The J segment lost 3 bases and the V segment lost 9 bases, leaving 7 bases of the junction unmatched. Germline lookup yields CDR1 LNHDA and CDR2 SQIVND (reference sequence). The CDR3 contains 14 residues. Full variable domain (outside the CDR3, taken from reference TRBV19 and TRBJ2-2): DGGITQSPKYLFRKEGQNVTLSCEQNLNHDAMYWYRQDPGQGLRLIYYSQIVNDFQKGDIAEGYSVSREKKESFPLTVTSAQKNPTAFYLCASPGQKYTGELFFGEGSRLTVL.

The table lists this clone with a few counts. V usage is TRBV10-2 and J usage is TRBJ2-5, with TRBD2 matching 7 bases. The J segment lost 5 bases and the V segment lost 4 bases, leaving 7 bases of the junction unmatched. Looked up from germline, CDR1 is WSHSY and CDR2 is SAAADI. The CDR3 is 14 residues long. Here the CDR3 DNA reads TGCGCCAGCAGTGCGAGGACTAGTTCGGAGACCCAGTACTTC. Amino acids: CASSARTSSETQYF.

The V gene is TRBV19, the J gene TRBJ1-5, with a possible D match to TRBD1 (6 bases). Germline CDR1 is LNHDA and CDR2 is SQIVND (reference sequence). V gave up 1 base and J gave up 8 bases, with 18 bases separating them. This CDR3 is built from 16 residues. The CDR3 reads CASSIGQGLGREPQHF. As DNA, the CDR3 is TGTGCCAGTAGTATAGGCCAGGGGCTGGGGAGGGAGCCCCAGCATTTT.